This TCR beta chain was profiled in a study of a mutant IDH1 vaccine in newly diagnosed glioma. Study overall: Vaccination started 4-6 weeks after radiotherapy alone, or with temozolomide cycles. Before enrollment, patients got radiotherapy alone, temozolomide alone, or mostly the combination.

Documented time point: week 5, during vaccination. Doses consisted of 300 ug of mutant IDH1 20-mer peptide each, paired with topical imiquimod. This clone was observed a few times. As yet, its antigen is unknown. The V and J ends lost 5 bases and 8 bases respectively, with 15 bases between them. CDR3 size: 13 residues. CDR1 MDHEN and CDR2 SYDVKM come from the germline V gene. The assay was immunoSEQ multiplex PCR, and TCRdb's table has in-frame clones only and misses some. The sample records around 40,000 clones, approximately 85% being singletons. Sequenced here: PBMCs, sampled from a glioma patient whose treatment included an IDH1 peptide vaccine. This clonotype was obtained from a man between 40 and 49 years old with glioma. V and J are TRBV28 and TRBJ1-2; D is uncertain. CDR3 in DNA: TGTGCCAGCAGTCCCTTGACCCATCAAGGCTACACCTTC. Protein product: CASSPLTHQGYTF.